This paragraph covers one T cell receptor (beta chain) sequence. In its sample, this clonotype was seen a few times. The antigen this receptor binds is unknown. Per-base qualities were not stored, and no clone one base away is much larger. The sample is drawn from a study of T cell repertoires in cytomegalovirus infection (dated by TCRdb to the late 2010s). For the study in its entirety: Because public TCR beta signatures pointed to carriage of CMV infection together with the matching HLA type, the HLA type of each donor mattered for the analysis.

V was cut back by 3 bases and J by 5 bases, leaving a gap of 14 bases between them. Taken from the germline V gene (reference sequence), the CDR1 and CDR2 loops are SEHNR and FQNEAQ. From its cysteine to its phenylalanine, the CDR3 spans 14 amino acids. Only the CDR3 region is kept as DNA, spanning 42 bases read in frame from base 1. The data were produced on an Illumina HiSeq 1500. TCRdb reanalyzed the raw reads on its own, using fastp at Q25 for trimming and MiXCR for clone calling, and kept in-frame beta chains. Identical CDR3 protein sequences are pooled into one entry, listed with their most common genes and DNA. The sample yields over 90,000 distinct CDR3 sequences; approximately 17% were counted once. The ten largest clones capture approximately 7.9% of the sample. What the authors observed across the whole study: Cumulative frequency of public TCR beta family members discriminated carriers of CMV infection plus the relevant HLA type in this cohort and an independent approximately 360-donor cohort. The ex vivo response was dominated by HLA-C-restricted CMV-specific TCR beta clonotypes, which also provided the single most frequent clonotype in two of eight donors.

The sequence came from a human donor in good health (CMV status not recorded). Some clones in this sample may be carry-over from other donors' samples. Sequencing was carried out using PBMCs. The rearranged chain carries TRBV7-9 and TRBJ2-7; TRBD1 is a weak D gene call, 6 bases matching. The CDR3 amino acid sequence is: CASSFGGRGNEQYF. In nucleotide form, the sequence is TGTGCCAGCAGCTTCGGTGGCAGGGGCAACGAGCAGTACTTC. The full variable domain, completed from the reference TRBV7-9 and TRBJ2-7 proteins outside the CDR3, reads DTGVSQNPRHKITKRGQNVTFRCDPISEHNRLYWYRQTLGQGPEFLTYFQNEAQLEKSRLLSDRFSAERPKGSFSTLEIQRTEQGDSAMYLCASSFGGRGNEQYFGPGTRLTVT.